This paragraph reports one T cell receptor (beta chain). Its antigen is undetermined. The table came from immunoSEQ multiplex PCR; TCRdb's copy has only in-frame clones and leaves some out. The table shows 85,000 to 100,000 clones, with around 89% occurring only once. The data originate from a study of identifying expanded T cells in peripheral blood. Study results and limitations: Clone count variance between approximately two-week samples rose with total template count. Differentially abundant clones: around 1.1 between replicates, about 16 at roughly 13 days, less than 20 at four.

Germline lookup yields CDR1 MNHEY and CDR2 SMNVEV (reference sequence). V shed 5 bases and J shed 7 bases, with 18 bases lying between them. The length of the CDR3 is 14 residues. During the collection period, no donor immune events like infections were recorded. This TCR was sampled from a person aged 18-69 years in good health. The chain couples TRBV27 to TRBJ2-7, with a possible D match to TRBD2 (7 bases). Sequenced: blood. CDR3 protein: CASSPDSGMGEQYF. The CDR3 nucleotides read TGTGCCAGCAGTCCGGACAGCGGGATGGGGGAGCAGTACTTC.